Below, one T cell receptor beta chain is given with its context. CDR3 size: 15 residues. The V end lost 7 bases, the J end lost 5 bases, and 17 bases lay between the germline ends. Germline CDR1 and CDR2: MNHEY and SVGAGI. Methods used by the authors: Nucleated cell number was recorded as an estimate derived from reference gene primer amplification. Some clones are missing from TCRdb's copy, which holds only in-frame ones; the method was immunoSEQ multiplex PCR. V and J calls and clone size are given by that table; D and trimming were obtained from the DNA. The sample has more than 100,000 clones, over 75% seen once. This record comes from a study of blood T cell repertoires in COVID-19. Across the whole study: Donors in the United States, Italy and Spain gave samples during acute or convalescent COVID-19. PBMCs, B-cell-depleted T cells, or T cells were the source of the cDNA or gDNA that made up the material.

The chain has TRBV6-5 and TRBJ1-4; D may be TRBD1 (5 bases). This clonotype was obtained from a man in his 60s with active or convalescent COVID-19. Sequenced: peripheral blood. The CDR3 nucleotides are TGTGCCAGCACTTCCCCCGGACAAGAGAATGAAAAACTGTTTTTT. Amino acids: CASTSPGQENEKLFF.